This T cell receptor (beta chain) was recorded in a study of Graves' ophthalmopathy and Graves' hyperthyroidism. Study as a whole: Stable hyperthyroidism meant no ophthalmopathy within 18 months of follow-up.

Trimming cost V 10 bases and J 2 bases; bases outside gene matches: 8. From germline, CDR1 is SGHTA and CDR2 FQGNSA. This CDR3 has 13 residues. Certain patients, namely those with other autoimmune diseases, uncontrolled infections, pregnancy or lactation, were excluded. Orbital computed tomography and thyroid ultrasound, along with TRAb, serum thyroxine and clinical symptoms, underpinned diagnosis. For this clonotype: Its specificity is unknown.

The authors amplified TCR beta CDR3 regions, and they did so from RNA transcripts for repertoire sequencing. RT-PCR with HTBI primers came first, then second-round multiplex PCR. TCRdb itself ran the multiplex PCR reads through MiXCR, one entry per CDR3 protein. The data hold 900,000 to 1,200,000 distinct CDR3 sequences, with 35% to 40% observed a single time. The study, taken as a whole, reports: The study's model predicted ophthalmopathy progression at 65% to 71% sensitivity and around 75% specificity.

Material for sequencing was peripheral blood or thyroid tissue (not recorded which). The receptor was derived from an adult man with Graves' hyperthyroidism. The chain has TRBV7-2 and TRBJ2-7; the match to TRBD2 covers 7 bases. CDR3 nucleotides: TGTGCCACCCGGGGGGAGCCTACCTACGAGCAGTACTTC. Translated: CATRGEPTYEQYF.